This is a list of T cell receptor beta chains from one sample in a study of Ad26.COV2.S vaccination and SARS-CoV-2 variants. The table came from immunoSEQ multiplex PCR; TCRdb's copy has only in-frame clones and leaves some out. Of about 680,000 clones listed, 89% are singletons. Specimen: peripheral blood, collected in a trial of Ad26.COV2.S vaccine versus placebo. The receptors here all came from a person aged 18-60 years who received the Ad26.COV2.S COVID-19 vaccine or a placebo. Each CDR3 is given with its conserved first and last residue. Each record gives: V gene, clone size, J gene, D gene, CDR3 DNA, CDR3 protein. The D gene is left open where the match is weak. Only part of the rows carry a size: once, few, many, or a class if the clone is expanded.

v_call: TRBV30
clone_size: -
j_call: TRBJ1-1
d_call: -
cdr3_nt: TGTGCCTGGAGTGTCGGGTTTTTGAACACTGAAGCTTTCTTT
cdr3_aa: CAWSVGFLNTEAFF

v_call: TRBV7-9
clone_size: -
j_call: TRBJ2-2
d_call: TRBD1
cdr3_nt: TGTGCCAGCAGCATTAGTTGGGACAGGGGCACCGGGGAGCTGTTTTTT
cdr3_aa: CASSISWDRGTGELFF

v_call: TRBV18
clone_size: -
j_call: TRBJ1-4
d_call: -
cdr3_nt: TGTGCCAGCTCACCAACGGGTGGGTTAATGAAAAAACTGTTTTTT
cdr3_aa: CASSPTGGLMKKLFF

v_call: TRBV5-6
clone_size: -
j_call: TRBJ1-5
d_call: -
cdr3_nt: TGTGCCAGCAGCTTGGGCTACAATCAGCCCCAGCATTTT
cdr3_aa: CASSLGYNQPQHF

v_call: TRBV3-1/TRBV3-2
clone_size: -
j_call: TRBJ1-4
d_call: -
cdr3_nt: TGTGCCAGCAGCCAATTAGCAACTAATGAAAAACTGTTTTTT
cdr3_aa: CASSQLATNEKLFF

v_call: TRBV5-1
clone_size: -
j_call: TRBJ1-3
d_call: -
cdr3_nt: TGCGCCAGCAGCTTGGGGGACTCTGGAAACACCATATATTTT
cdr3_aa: CASSLGDSGNTIYF

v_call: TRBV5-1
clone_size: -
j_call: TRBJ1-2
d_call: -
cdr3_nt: TGCGCCAGCAGCGGGGACGGCTATGGCTACACCTTC
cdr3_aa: CASSGDGYGYTF

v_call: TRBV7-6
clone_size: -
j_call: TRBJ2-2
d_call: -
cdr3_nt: TGTGCCAGCAGCTTTAGTGGAAACACCGGGGAGCTGTTTTTT
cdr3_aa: CASSFSGNTGELFF

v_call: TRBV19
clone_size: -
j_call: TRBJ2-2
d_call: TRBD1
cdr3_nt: TGTGCCAGTAGTCGAGACCCGACAGGGGTATACACCGGGGAGCTGTTTTTT
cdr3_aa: CASSRDPTGVYTGELFF

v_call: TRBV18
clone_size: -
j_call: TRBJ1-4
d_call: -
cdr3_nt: TGTGCCAGCTCAACCAGGGAACCCAATGAAAAACTGTTTTTT
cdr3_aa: CASSTREPNEKLFF

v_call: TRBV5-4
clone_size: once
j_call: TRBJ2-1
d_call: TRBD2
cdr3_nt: TGTGCCAGCAGTTCTGATCTAGCGGGGAGGAGTGAGCAGTTCTTC
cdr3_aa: CASSSDLAGRSEQFF

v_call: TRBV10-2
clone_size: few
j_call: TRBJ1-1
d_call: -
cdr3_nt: TGCGCCAGCAGTGAAGCAACTCCCTTCGAAGCTTTCTTT
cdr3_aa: CASSEATPFEAFF

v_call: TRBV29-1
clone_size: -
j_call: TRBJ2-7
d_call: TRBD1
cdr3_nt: TGCAGCGTTGCGGGACAGGGTTACGAGCAGTACTTC
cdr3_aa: CSVAGQGYEQYF

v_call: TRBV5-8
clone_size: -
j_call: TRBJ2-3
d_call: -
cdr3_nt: TGTGCCAGCAGCTTGGGGGACACCCTTAGCACAGATACGCAGTATTTT
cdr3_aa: CASSLGDTLSTDTQYF

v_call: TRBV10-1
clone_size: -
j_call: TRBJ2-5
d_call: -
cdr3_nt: TGCGCCAGCAGTGAGTCGACTCGGAAACAAGAGACCCAGTACTTC
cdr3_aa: CASSESTRKQETQYF

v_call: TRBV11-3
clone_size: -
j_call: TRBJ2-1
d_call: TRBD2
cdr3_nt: TGTGCCAGCAGCTTAGATTGGGCTAGCGGAAGCTTTGAGCAGTTCTTC
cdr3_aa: CASSLDWASGSFEQFF

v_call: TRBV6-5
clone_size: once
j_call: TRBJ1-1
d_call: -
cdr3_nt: TGTGCCAGCAACAGAGGACATAAAAACACTGAAGCTTTCTTT
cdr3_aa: CASNRGHKNTEAFF

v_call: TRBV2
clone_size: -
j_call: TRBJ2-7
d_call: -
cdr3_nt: TGTGCCAGCAGTGAAGGTCAATCCCTAGCCTACTACGAGCAGTACTTC
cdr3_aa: CASSEGQSLAYYEQYF

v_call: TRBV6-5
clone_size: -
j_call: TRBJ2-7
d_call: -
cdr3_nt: TGTGCCAGCACCGCACCCGGGACCTCCTACGAGCAGTACTTC
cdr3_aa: CASTAPGTSYEQYF

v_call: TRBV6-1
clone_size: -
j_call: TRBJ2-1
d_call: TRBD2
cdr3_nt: TGTGCCAGCAGTGACCGGACTAGCGGGAGTTACAATGAGCAGTTCTTC
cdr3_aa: CASSDRTSGSYNEQFF

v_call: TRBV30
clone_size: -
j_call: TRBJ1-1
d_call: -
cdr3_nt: TGTGCCTGGAGTGTCGGACGCGCCCGGGACACTGAAGCTTTCTTT
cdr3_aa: CAWSVGRARDTEAFF

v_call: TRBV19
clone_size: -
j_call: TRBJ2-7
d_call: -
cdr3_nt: TGTGCCAGTAGTACAGACGGCTCCTACGAGCAGTACTTC
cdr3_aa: CASSTDGSYEQYF

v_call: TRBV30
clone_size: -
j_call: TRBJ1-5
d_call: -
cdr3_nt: TGTGCCTGGAACAGGGATTCGGGGAATCAGCCCCAGCATTTT
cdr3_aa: CAWNRDSGNQPQHF

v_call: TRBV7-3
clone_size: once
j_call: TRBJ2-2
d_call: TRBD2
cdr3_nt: TGTGCCAGCAGCTTAACGCCACTAGCGGGGGTCGGCGGCGGGGAGCTGTTTTTT
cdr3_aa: CASSLTPLAGVGGGELFF

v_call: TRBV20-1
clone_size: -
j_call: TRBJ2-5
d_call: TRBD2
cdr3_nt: TGCAGTGCTAGTCCCGGGACTAGCGGGACTGAGACCCAGTACTTC
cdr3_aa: CSASPGTSGTETQYF

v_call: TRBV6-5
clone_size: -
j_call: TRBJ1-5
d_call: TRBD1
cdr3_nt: TGTGCCAGCAGTTCACAGGGGGGACTCAATCAGCCCCAGCATTTT
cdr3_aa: CASSSQGGLNQPQHF

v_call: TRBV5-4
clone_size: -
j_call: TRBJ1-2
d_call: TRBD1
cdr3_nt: TGTGCCAGCAGCGGGACAGGCATGGGCTACACCTTC
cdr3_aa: CASSGTGMGYTF

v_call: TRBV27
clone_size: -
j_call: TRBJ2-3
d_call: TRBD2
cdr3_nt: TGTGCCAGCAGTTTATCACTAGCGGGACTTGATACGCAGTATTTT
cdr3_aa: CASSLSLAGLDTQYF

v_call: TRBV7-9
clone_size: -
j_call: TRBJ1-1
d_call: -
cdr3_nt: TGTGCCAGCAGCTTACAGGGGTTCACTGAAGCTTTCTTT
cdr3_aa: CASSLQGFTEAFF

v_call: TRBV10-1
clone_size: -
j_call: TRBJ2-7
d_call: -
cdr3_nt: TGCGCCAGCAGTGCTTGGTCAAAGCCCTACGAGCAGTACTTC
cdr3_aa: CASSAWSKPYEQYF

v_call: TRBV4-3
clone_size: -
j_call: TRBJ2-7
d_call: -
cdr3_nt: TGCGCCAGCAGCCAAGGACAGGCCTACGAGCAGTACTTC
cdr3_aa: CASSQGQAYEQYF

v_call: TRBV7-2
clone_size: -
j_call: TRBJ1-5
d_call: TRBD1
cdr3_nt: TGTGCCAGCAGCTTAATGAGACAGGGTAATCAGCCCCAGCATTTT
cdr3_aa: CASSLMRQGNQPQHF

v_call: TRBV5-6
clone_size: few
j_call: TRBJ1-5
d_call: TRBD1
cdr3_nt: TGTGCCAGCAGCTTGTTCGGGACAGGCGATCAGCCCCAGCATTTT
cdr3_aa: CASSLFGTGDQPQHF

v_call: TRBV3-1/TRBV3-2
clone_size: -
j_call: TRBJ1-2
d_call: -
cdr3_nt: TGTGCCAGCAGCCAAGATAGCCAGATCTATGGCTACACCTTC
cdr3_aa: CASSQDSQIYGYTF

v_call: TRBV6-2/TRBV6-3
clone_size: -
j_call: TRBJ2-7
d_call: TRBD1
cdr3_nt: TGTGCCAGCAGTTACTCCGGGACAGGGCCCTACGAGCAGTACTTC
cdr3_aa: CASSYSGTGPYEQYF

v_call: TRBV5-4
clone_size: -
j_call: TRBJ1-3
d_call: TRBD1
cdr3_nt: TGTGCCAGCAGCCTGGGACAGGGGATTGGAAACACCATATATTTT
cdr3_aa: CASSLGQGIGNTIYF

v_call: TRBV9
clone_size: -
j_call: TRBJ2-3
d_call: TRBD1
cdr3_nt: TGTGCCAGCCAGGGGGGCACAGATACGCAGTATTTT
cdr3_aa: CASQGGTDTQYF